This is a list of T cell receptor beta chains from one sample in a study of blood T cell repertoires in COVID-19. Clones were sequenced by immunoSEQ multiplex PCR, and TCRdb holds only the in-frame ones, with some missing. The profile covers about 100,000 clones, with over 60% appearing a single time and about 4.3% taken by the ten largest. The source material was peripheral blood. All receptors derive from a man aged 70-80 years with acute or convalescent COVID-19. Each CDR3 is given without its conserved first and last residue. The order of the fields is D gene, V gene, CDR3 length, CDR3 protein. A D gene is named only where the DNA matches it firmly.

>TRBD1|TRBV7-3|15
ASSFTSDRGSFDGYT
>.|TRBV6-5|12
ASSYGQHENVLT
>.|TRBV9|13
ASSVLGGAVSPLH
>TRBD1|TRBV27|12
ASSIRGTANEQF
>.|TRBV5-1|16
ASTIGLRNPFNTGELF
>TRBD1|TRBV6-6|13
ASSSKQGDGYEQY
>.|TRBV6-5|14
ASSYSIGAGDEKLF
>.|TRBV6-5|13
ASSYSPGYDYGYT
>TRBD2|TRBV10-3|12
AISESGTSVSEF
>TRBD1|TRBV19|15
ASSIPQMTGRNTEAF
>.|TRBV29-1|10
SVHRQGYGYT
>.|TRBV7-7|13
ASSLAGGAYNEQF
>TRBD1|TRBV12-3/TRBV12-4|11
ASDRGAGNTIY
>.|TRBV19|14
ASSVIDSPGGREQF
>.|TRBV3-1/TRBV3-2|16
ASSQVVLGRVNTDTQY
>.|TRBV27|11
ATGNAPLSSYT
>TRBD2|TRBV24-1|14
ATRAGERGGLDEQF
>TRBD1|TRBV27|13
ASSLRQGAGGELF
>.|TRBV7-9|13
ASSLVLSGRYEQY
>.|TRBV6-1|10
ASMGEYYGYT
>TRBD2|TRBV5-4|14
ASSFPGGAKTREQY
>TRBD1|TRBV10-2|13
ASSEPGQGVTEAF
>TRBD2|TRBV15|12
ATESAGGQYEQF
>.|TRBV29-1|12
SVEEGARNYGYT
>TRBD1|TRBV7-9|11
ASRRGLVGELF
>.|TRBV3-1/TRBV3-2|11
ASSPGVGRQLF